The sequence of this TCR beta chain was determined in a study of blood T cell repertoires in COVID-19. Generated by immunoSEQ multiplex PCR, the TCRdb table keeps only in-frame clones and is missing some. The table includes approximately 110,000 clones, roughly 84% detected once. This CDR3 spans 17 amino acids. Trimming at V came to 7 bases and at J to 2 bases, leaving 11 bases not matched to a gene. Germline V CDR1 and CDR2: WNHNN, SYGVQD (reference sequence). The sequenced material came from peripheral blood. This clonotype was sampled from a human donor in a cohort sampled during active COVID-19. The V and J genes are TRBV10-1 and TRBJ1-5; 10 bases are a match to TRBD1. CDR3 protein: CASIGGQGVTGNQPQHF. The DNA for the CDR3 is TGCGCCAGCATAGGAGGACAGGGGGTTACGGGCAATCAGCCCCAGCATTTT.